This T cell receptor (beta chain) was observed in a study of identical twins. This CDR3 is 15 amino acids long. V lost 1 base and J lost 1, with 8 bases in between. Germline V gene lookup returns CDR1 DFQATT and CDR2 SNEGSKA (reference sequence). Each CDR3 protein gets one entry after TCRdb re-called the 5' RACE reads with MiXCR. The data show a few hundred thousand distinct CDR3 sequences, less than 9.5% seen once. In addition, the sample was reused for a study of yellow fever vaccine responses in identical twins.

The clonotype originates from a woman in her late teens or twenties in good health. The sequencing sample was made of CD8+ T cells sorted from blood. The chain is built from TRBV20-1 and TRBJ2-6, with D unresolved. The CDR3 spells CSARVLRSGANVLTF. CDR3 sequence (DNA): TGCAGTGCTAGAGTGCTGAGATCTGGGGCCAACGTCCTGACTTTC.